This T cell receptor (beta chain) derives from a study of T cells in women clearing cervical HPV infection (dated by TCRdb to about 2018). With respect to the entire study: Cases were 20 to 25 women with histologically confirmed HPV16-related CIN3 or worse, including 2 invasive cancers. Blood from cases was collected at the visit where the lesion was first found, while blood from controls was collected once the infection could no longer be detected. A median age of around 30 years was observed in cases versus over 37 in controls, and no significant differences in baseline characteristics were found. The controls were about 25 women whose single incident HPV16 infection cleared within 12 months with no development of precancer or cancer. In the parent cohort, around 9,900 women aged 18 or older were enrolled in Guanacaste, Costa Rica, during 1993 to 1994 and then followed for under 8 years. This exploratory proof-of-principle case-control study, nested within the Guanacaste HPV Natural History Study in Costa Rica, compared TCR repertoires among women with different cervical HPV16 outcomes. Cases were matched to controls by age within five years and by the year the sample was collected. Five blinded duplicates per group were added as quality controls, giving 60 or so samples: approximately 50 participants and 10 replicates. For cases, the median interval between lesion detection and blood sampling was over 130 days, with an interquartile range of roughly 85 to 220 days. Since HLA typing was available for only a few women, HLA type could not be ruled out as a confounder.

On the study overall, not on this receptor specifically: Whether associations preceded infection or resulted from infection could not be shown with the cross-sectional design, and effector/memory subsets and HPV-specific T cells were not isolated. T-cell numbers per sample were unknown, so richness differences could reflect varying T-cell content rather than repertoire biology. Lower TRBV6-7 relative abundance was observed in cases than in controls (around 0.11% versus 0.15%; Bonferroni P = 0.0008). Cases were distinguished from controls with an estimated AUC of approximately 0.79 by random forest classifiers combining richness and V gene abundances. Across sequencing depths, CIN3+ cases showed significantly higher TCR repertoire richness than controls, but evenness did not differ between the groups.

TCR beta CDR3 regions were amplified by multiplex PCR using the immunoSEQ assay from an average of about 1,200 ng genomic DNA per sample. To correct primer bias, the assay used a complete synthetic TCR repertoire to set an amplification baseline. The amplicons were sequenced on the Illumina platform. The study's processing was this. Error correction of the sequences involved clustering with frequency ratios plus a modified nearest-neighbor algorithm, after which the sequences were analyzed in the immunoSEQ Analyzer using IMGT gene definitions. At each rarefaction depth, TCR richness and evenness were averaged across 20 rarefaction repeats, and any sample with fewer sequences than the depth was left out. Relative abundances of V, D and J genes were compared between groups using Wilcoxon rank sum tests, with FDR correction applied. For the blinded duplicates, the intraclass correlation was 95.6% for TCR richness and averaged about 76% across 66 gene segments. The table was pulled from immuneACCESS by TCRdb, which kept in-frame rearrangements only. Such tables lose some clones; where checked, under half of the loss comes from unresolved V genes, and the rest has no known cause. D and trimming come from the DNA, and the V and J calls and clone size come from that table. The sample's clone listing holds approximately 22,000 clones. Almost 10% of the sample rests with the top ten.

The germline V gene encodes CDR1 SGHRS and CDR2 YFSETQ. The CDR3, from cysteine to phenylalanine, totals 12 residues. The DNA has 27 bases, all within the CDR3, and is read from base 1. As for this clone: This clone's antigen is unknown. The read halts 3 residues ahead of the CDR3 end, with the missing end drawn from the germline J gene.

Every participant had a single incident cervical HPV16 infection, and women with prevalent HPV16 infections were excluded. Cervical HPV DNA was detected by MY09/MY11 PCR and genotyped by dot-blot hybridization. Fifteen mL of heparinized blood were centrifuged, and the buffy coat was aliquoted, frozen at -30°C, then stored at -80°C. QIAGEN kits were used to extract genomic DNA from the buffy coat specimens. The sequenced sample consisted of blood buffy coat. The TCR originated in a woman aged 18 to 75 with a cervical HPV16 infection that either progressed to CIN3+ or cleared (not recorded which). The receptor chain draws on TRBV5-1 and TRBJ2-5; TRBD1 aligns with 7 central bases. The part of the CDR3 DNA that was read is TGCGCCAGCATGGTCGACAGGGCAACC. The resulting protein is CASMVDRAT. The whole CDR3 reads CASMVDRATQYF.